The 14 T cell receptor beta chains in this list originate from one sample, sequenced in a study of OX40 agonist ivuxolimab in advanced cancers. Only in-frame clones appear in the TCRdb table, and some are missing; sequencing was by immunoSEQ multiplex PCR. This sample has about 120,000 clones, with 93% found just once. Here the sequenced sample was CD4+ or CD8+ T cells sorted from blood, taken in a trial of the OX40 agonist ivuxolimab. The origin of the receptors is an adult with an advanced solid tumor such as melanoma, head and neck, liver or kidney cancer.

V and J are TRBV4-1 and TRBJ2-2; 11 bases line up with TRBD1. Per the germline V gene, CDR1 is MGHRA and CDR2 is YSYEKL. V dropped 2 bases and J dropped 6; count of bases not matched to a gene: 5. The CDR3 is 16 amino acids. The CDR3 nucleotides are TGCGCCAGCAGCCAAAGGGACAGGGGGTCGGCCGGGGAGCTGTTTTTT. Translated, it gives CASSQRDRGSAGELFF.

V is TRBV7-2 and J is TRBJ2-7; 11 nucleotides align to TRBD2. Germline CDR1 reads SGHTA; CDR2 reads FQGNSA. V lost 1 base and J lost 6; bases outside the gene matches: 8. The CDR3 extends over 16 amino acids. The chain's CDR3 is CASSLVWASGRSEQYF. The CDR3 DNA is TGTGCCAGCAGCTTAGTTTGGGCTAGCGGGAGGTCCGAGCAGTACTTC.

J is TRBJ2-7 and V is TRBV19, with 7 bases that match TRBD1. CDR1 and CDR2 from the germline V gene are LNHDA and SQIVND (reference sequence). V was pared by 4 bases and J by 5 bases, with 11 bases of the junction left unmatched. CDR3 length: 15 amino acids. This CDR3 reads CASSTQHRGGDEQYF. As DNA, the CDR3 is TGTGCCAGTAGTACCCAACACAGGGGCGGCGACGAGCAGTACTTC.

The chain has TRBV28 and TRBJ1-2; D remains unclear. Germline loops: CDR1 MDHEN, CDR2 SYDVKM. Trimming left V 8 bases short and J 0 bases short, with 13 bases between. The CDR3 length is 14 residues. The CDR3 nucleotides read TGTGCCAGCCTACCTGGCAGTACTAACTATGGCTACACCTTC. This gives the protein CASLPGSTNYGYTF.

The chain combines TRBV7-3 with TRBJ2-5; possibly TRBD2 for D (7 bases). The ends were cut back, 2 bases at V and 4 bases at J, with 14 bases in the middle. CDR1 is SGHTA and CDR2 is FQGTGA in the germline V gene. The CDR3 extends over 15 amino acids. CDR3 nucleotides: TGTGCCAGCAGCTTAGCGGGGGCCCTTGGAGAGACCCAGTACTTC. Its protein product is CASSLAGALGETQYF.

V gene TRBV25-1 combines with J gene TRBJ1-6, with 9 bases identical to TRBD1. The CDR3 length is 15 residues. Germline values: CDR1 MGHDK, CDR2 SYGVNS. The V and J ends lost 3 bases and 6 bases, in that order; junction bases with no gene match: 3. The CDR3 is CASSEMTGGNSPLHF. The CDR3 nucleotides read TGTGCCAGCAGTGAGATGACAGGGGGTAATTCACCCCTCCACTTT.

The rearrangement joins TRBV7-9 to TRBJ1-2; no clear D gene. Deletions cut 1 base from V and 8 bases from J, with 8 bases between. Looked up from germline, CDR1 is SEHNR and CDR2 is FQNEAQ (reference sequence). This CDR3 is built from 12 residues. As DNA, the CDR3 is TGTGCCAGCAGCTTAGAGTCGTACGGCTACACCTTC. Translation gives CASSLESYGYTF.

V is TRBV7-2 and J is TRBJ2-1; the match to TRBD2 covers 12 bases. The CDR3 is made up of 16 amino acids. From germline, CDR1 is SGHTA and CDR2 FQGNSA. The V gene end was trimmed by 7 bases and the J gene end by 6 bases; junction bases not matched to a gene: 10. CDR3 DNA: TGTGCCAGCATCAAAACTCTAGCGGGAGGGTTCAATGAGCAGTTCTTC. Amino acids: CASIKTLAGGFNEQFF.

The DNA of the CDR3 is TGTGCCAGTAGTTACAGGGTTAGGACTAATCAGCCCCAGCATTTT. Amino acids: CASSYRVRTNQPQHF. The chain combines TRBV19 with TRBJ1-5; TRBD1 might be the D (6 bases). The CDR3 extends over 15 amino acids. Germline V gene data show CDR1 as LNHDA and CDR2 as SQIVND (reference sequence). V lost 5 bases, J lost 4 bases, and 15 bases lay in between.

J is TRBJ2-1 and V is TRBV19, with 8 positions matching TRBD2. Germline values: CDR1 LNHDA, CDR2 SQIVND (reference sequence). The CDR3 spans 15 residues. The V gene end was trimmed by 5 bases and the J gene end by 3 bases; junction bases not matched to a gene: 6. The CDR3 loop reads CASSGSSGGYNEQFF. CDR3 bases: TGTGCCAGTAGTGGTAGCAGCGGGGGCTACAATGAGCAGTTCTTC.

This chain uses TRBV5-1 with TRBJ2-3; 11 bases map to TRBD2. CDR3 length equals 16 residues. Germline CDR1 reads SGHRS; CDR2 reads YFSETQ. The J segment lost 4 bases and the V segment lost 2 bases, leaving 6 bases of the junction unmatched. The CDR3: CASSFSGGALADTQYF. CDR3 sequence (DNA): TGCGCCAGCAGCTTTAGCGGGGGGGCCCTTGCAGATACGCAGTATTTT.

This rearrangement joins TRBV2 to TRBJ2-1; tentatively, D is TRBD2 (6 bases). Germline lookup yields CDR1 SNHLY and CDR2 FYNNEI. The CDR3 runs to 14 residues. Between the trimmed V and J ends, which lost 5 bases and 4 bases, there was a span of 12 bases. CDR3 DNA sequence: TGTGCCAGCAGTACCGGGACTTTTTACAATGAGCAGTTCTTC. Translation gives CASSTGTFYNEQFF.

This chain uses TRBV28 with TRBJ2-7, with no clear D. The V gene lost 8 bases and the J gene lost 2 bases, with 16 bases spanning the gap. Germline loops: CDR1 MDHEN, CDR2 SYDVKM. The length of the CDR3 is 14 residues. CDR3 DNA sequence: TGTGCCAGCCTAAGGCGGAGACCCCCCTACGAGCAGTACTTC. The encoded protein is CASLRRRPPYEQYF.

The CDR3 is CASSLTGTLRGADTQYF. The CDR3 DNA follows: TGTGCCAGCAGCTTAACTGGGACACTTAGGGGGGCAGATACGCAGTATTTT. This rearrangement joins TRBV7-3 to TRBJ2-3; D assignment may be TRBD1 or TRBD2 (6 bases each). Germline V gene lookup returns CDR1 SGHTA and CDR2 FQGTGA. CDR3 length: 17 amino acids. Trimming removed 0 bases from V and 4 bases from J, with 17 bases in between.